These 2 T cell receptor beta chains came from one sample sequenced in a study of blood T cell repertoires in COVID-19. The protocol was immunoSEQ multiplex PCR, while the TCRdb copy is restricted to in-frame clones and leaves out a portion. The sample includes roughly 80,000 clones, roughly nine tenths of them seen just once. The sample taken for sequencing was peripheral blood. These receptors were collected from a woman of 80 years or more with active or convalescent COVID-19.

This sequence joins TRBV5-4 and TRBJ1-1; 9 nucleotides match TRBD1. The V gene's germline CDR1 is SGHNT and CDR2 YYREEE (reference sequence). The V segment lost 3 bases and the J segment 2 bases; nucleotides outside the gene matches: 8. This CDR3 comprises 16 residues. The CDR3 nucleotides read TGTGCCAGCAGCTCAAGAAGGACAGGGGTCAACACTGAAGCTTTCTTT. Translated, it gives CASSSRRTGVNTEAFF. The complete variable domain, with remaining parts taken from reference TRBV5-4 and TRBJ1-1, reads ETGVTQSPTHLIKTRGQQVTLRCSSQSGHNTVSWYQQALGQGPQFIFQYYREEENGRGNFPPRFSGLQFPNYSSELNVNALELDDSALYLCASSSRRTGVNTEAFFGQGTRLTVV.

This chain uses TRBV7-2 with TRBJ1-2, with D unresolved. V was trimmed by 1 base and J by 0 bases, leaving 12 bases between them. Looked up from germline, CDR1 is SGHTA and CDR2 is FQGNSA. There are 16 residues in the CDR3. CDR3 nucleotide sequence: TGTGCCAGCAGCTTAGTCGTACAGATGGCTAACTATGGCTACACCTTC. Residues: CASSLVVQMANYGYTF. The full variable domain, rest sourced from reference TRBV7-2 and TRBJ1-2, is GAGVSQSPSNKVTEKGKDVELRCDPISGHTALYWYRQSLGQGLEFLIYFQGNSAPDKSGLPSDRFSAERTGGSVSTLTIQRTQQEDSAVYLCASSLVVQMANYGYTFGSGTRLTVV.